The subject of this entry is one T cell receptor beta chain. Its antigen is not yet known. No base quality information exists; no much larger clone differs at one position. The CDR3 regions of human TCRbeta chains were analyzed by immunosequencing. The authors' analysis ran thus. TCRs in the repertoires were compared against a reference library of SARS-CoV-2-specific TCRs that had been generated with the MIRA antigen-specificity platform. Breadth was defined as the fraction of unique TCRs that were SARS-CoV-2-associated. Depth was defined as the fraction of total T cells that were SARS-CoV-2-associated. Using the MIRA data, each spike-specific TCR was assigned both to the spike region to which the TCR was reactive and to a CD4 or CD8 class. Log10-transformed breadth and depth values were compared by one-way ANOVA with Sidak's multiple comparisons tests. TCRdb provides this immuneACCESS table in a form limited to in-frame rearrangements. Some clones are lacking; in checked studies, under half of them reflect an unresolved V gene, and why the rest are absent is not known. For V, J and clone size, that table is used; D and trimming come from the DNA. The sample records roughly 100,000 clones, 91% of which are singletons. Roughly 44% of the sample rests with the top ten.

This specimen comes from a study of T cell responses to AZD1222 COVID-19 vaccine (dated by TCRdb to the early 2020s). For the wider study: AZD1222 recipients given second doses at about 4 weeks or at about 12 weeks were pooled, since spike-specific TCR depth and breadth were not found to differ between the two schedules. TCR sequencing covered fewer than 250 trial participants: 200 to 220 given two doses of AZD1222 and about 26 given two doses of MenACWY control vaccine. Trial participants were enrolled by age into subgroups of 18-55, 56-69 and 70-plus years, and 148, 28 and 57 TCR-sequenced participants, respectively, were included in these subgroups.

The study at large found these results: The whole spike protein was spanned by vaccine-associated CD4 TCRs, and dominant responses were seen in regions 160-218 and 743-854. A significant rise in spike-specific TCR breadth and depth was observed after two AZD1222 doses relative to day 0 and relative to MenACWY recipients. Epitopes outside the regions mutated in the B.1.351 and B.1.1.7 variants were reportedly recognized by nearly half of the unique spike-specific TCRs. Most participants were white British and females outnumbered males, and the authors suggested that clonal diversity may have been underestimated. No day 14 peak-response samples were available, so repertoires were characterized only after the peak T cell response. In the small 56-69-year group, the increase in depth fell short of significance, most likely because of low power. Conclusions about previously exposed vaccinees are limited, since just five or six AZD1222 recipients were seropositive for SARS-CoV-2 at baseline.

The germline V gene (reference sequence) specifies DFQATT as CDR1 and SNEGSKA as CDR2. V and J are truncated by 7 bases and 3 bases respectively, leaving an intervening sequence of 7 bases. The CDR3 runs 10 amino acids, cysteine and phenylalanine included. The read is trimmed to its CDR3 DNA, 30 bases read in frame from base 1. Explained via the paper, the time point label denotes: baseline before first vaccination. Vaccinee samples were obtained from the UK trials COV001 and COV002, which included a single-blind randomized controlled phase 2/3 trial of AZD1222 (ChAdOx1 nCoV-19) in healthy adults. For TCRbeta chain sequencing, PBMC samples were collected from trial participants at day 0 and at day 28 after the second dose.

The receptor's source is an adult in good health. The chain was built from TRBV20-1 and TRBJ2-7; there is no confident call for the D gene. This material consisted of peripheral blood, taken on day 0 of AZD1222 vaccination. The DNA sequence reads TGCAGTGTATCGGACTACGAGCAGTACTTC. Its protein product is CSVSDYEQYF.